These 7 T cell receptor beta chains share one sample of origin, sequenced in a study of blood T cell repertoires in COVID-19. Assay: immunoSEQ multiplex PCR; the TCRdb copy retains only in-frame clones and omits some. The table lists hundreds of thousands of clones, 83% of them singletons. Input material: PBMCs or T cells enriched from blood (not recorded which). The receptors stem from a woman aged 40-49 years who had been exposed to COVID-19.

This clone came up once. The chain couples TRBV11-3 to TRBJ2-7; D possibly corresponds to TRBD2 (5 bases). CDR3 length: 14 amino acids. V shed 4 bases and J shed 0 bases, with 10 bases lying between them. The germline gives CDR1 SGHNT, CDR2 YENEEA. The CDR3 loop reads CASSSRESSYEQYF. The CDR3 coding sequence is TGTGCCAGCAGCTCAAGGGAGAGCTCCTACGAGCAGTACTTC.

The chain recombines TRBV3-1 (or the pseudogene TRBV3-2) with TRBJ2-1, with a weak D call TRBD1 (5 bases). CDR1 is LGHDT, CDR2 YNNKEL, per germline (reference sequence). V gave up 2 bases and J gave up 1 base, with 18 bases separating them. This CDR3 region has 18 residues. CDR3 region: CASSQLAARDRSYNEQFF. In nucleotides, the CDR3 is TGTGCCAGCAGCCAACTCGCAGCCAGGGATAGGTCCTACAATGAGCAGTTCTTC.

The chain links TRBV19 to TRBJ1-1, with a possible D match to TRBD1 (5 bases). V shed 7 bases and J shed 7 bases, with 19 bases lying between them. Germline V gives CDR1 LNHDA, CDR2 SQIVND (reference sequence). CDR3 length: 14 residues. The CDR3 nucleotides read TGTGCCAGTAATTTACTCGGACCGGGGGGTGAAGCTTTCTTT. Translation: CASNLLGPGGEAFF.

This chain uses TRBV7-9 with TRBJ2-5, with no clear D. The CDR3 sequence is 15 residues long. V shed 1 base and J shed 5 bases, with 14 bases lying between them. Germline CDR1 and CDR2: SEHNR and FQNEAQ (reference sequence). CDR3 bases: TGTGCCAGCAGCTTAGATGGCAGATCTCTGGAGACCCAGTACTTC. It is translated as CASSLDGRSLETQYF.

This clone turned up a few times. This chain joins TRBV25-1 and TRBJ2-7, with D perhaps matching TRBD2 (6 bases). Trimming took off 10 bases at V and 5 bases at J, with 18 bases between the two ends. The germline V gene has CDR1 MGHDK and CDR2 SYGVNS. The CDR3 has 13 residues. CDR3 region: CATLRGAGDEQYF. The CDR3, as DNA: TGTGCCACCCTGCGGGGAGCTGGCGACGAGCAGTACTTC.

Worth noting for this clone: Germline is not matched at one junction end, which may reflect a read error. J is TRBJ2-7 and V is TRBV19, with TRBD1 matching 11 bases. There are 14 residues in the CDR3. In germline, CDR1 is LNHDA, CDR2 SQIVND (reference sequence). CDR3 protein: CASSTGTGGSQAHF. Here the CDR3 DNA reads TGTGCCAGCTCAACCGGGACAGGGGGTTCCCAGGCCCATTTC.

This clone was seen once. This chain connects TRBV7-9 to TRBJ2-5; 7 bases are a match to TRBD1. Germline V lookup: CDR1 SEHNR, CDR2 FQNEAQ (reference sequence). Germline trimming cut 0 bases from V and 5 bases from J; bases unmatched to any gene: 3. The CDR3 spans 14 residues. The chain's CDR3 is CASSLAQGSETQYF. CDR3 coding DNA: TGTGCCAGCAGCTTAGCACAGGGGTCGGAGACCCAGTACTTC.